The TCR beta chain described here comes from a study of blood T cell repertoires in COVID-19. About the research overall: Material from acute and convalescent COVID-19 was sourced from the United States, Italy and Spain. PBMCs, B-cell-depleted T cells, or T cells provided the cDNA or gDNA that made up the material.

This clone came up a few times. Per the original methods: Amplification from reference gene primers served as the basis for estimated nucleated cell counts. Sequenced by immunoSEQ multiplex PCR; TCRdb stores in-frame clones only, minus some. V, J and clone size derive from that table, while D and trimming were established from the DNA sequence. The sample carries tens of thousands of clones, around 88% recorded once. Losses at the gene ends were 0 bases for V and 9 bases for J; bases not matched to a gene: 8. This CDR3 contains 15 residues. Germline lookup yields CDR1 LGHNA and CDR2 YSLEER. V and J are TRBV4-3 and TRBJ2-4; 7 positions match TRBD1. Material for sequencing was peripheral blood. This TCR was sampled from a man aged 60 to 75 with acute or convalescent COVID-19. The CDR3, as DNA: TGCGCCAGCAGCCAAGATAAGGGGGCAGGGGGCATTCAGTACTTC. This translates into CASSQDKGAGGIQYF.